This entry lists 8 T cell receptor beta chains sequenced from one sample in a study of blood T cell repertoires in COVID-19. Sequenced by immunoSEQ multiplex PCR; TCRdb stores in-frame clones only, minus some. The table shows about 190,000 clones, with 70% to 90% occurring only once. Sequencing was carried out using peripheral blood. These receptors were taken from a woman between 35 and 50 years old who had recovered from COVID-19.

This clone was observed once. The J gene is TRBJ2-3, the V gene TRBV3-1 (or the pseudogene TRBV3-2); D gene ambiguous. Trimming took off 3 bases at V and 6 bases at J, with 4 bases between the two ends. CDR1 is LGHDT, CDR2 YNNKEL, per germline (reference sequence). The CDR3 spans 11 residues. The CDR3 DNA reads TGTGCCAGCAGCCATCGGGATACGCAGTATTTT. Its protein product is CASSHRDTQYF.

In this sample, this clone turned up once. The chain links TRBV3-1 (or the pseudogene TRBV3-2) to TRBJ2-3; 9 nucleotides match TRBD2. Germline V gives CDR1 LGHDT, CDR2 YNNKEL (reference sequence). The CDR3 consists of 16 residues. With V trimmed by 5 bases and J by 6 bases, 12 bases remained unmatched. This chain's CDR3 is CASSRQGSGRSDTQYF. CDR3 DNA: TGTGCCAGCAGCAGGCAGGGTAGCGGGAGATCGGATACGCAGTATTTT.

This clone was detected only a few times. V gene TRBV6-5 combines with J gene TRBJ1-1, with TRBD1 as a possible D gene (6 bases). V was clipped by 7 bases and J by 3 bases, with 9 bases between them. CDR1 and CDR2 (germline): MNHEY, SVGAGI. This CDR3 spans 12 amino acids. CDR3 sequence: CASIRGDTEAFF. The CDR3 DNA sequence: TGTGCCAGCATCAGGGGAGACACTGAAGCTTTCTTT.

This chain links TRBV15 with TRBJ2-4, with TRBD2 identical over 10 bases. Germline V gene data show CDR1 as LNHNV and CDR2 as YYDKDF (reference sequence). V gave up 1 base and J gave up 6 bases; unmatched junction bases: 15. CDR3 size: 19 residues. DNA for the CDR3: TGTGCCACCAGCAGAGCCCGAGCGGGAGGGAATAGGGGGGGAAACATTCAGTACTTC. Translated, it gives CATSRARAGGNRGGNIQYF.

The CDR3 protein is CASSRGVVSEQYF. DNA for the CDR3: TGCGCCAGCAGCCGCGGCGTAGTCTCCGAGCAGTACTTC. This chain connects TRBV4-3 to TRBJ2-7; D is uncertain. CDR3 length equals 13 residues. V was pared by 4 bases and J by 6 bases, with 13 bases between. Germline V gene lookup returns CDR1 LGHNA and CDR2 YSLEER.

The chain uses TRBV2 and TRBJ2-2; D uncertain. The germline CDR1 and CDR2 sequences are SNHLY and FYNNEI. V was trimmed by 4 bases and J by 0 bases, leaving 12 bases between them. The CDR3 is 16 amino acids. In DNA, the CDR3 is TGTGCCAGCAGTGGGGTGACAACCACGAACACCGGGGAGCTGTTTTTT. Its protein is CASSGVTTTNTGELFF.

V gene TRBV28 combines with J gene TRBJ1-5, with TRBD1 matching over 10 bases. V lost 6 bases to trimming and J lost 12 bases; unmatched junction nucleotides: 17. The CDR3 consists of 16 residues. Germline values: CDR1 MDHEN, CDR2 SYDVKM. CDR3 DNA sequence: TGTGCCAGCAGCCTAGGGACAGGGGCCGCCGGGAAGGTCCAGCATTTT. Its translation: CASSLGTGAAGKVQHF.

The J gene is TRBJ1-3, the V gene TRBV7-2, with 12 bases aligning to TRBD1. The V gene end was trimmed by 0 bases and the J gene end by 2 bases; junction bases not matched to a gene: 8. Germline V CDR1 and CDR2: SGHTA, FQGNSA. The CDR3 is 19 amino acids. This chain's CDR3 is CASSLAGQGAIGTGNTIYF. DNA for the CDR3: TGTGCCAGCAGCTTAGCGGGACAGGGGGCCATAGGGACTGGAAACACCATATATTTT.